This T cell receptor beta chain was identified during a study of identical twins. A single record per CDR3 protein comes from TCRdb applying MiXCR to the 5' RACE reads. The repertoire holds under 900,000 distinct CDR3 sequences, 15% to 20% seen once, with about an eighth in the top ten. Healthy Caucasians supplied all donations. A few counts support this clonotype. What it binds is unknown. The CDR3 has 14 amino acids. Germline V lookup: CDR1 SNHLY, CDR2 FYNNEI. V lost 7 bases to trimming and J lost 10 bases; unmatched junction nucleotides: 11. Broader study findings: Where beta out-of-frame sequences were concerned, excess twin sharing was weaker. While abundant cord blood beta clonotypes carried fewer insertions, memory repertoires showed no such pattern.

This sample also belongs to another study, concerning T cells expressing NK-cell markers.

The sequence derives from a woman between 18 and 29 years old in good health. The sample was PBMCs. This chain uses TRBV2 with TRBJ2-1; 9 nucleotides align to TRBD1. The CDR3 nucleotides are TGTGCCAGCATGGGACAGGGAGCGGGAAACGAGCAGTTCTTC. It translates to CASMGQGAGNEQFF.